The T cell receptor beta chain under discussion was sequenced for a study of identical twins. V was cut by 3 bases and J by 6 bases, with 11 bases left in between. The CDR3 extends over 13 amino acids. Germline-derived CDR1 and CDR2 are MDHEN and SYDVKM. MiXCR, applied by TCRdb to the 5' RACE reads, yields one record per CDR3 protein. The data show around 570,000 distinct CDR3 sequences, with more than 9% seen just once and under 3.5% held by the top ten. This sample was shared with a second study, whose subject was yellow fever vaccine responses in identical twins. In that study: Vaccine-induced T cell responses in twins were reportedly observed to appear partly convergent, partly personalized.

This TCR came from a woman in her late teens or twenties in good health. The sequenced material came from PBMCs. The chain uses TRBV28 and TRBJ2-5, with D tentatively TRBD1 (5 bases). The CDR3 loop reads CASSFQGLKTQYF. The CDR3 DNA reads as TGTGCCAGCAGTTTCCAGGGTTTAAAGACCCAGTACTTC.